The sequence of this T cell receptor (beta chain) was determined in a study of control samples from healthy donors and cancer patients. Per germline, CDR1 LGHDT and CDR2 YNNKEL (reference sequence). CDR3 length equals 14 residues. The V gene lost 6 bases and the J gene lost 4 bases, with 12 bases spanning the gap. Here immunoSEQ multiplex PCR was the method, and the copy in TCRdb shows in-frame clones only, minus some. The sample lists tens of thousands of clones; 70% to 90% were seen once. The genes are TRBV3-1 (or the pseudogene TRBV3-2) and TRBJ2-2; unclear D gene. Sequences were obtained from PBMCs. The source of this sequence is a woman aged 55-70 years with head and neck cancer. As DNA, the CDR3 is TGTGCCAGCAGTGCTGTTTTAGGCACCGGGGAGCTGTTTTTT. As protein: CASSAVLGTGELFF.